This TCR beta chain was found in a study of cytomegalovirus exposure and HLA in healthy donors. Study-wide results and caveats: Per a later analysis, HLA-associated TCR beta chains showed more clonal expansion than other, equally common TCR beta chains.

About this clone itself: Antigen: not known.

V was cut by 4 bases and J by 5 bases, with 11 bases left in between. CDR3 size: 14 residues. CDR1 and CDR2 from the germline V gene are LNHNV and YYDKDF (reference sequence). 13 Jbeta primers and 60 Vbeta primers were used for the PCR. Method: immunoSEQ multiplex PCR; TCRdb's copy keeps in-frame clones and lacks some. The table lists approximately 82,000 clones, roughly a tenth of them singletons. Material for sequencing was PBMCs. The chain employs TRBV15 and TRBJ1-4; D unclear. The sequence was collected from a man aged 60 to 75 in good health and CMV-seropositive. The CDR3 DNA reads TGTGCCACCAGCATACACGGACTAAATGAAAAACTGTTTTTT. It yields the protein CATSIHGLNEKLFF.